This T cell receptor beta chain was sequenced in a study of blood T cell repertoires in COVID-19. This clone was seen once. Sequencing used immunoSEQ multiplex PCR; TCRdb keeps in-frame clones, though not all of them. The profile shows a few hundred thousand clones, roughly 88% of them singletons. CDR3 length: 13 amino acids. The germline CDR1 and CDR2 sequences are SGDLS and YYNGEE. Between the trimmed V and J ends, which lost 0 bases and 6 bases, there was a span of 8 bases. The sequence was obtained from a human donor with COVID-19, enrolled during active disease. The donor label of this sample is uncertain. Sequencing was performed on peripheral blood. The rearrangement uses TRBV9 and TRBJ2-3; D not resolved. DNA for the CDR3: TGTGCCAGCAGCGTAGGAGTTGAGGATACGCAGTATTTT. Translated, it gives CASSVGVEDTQYF.